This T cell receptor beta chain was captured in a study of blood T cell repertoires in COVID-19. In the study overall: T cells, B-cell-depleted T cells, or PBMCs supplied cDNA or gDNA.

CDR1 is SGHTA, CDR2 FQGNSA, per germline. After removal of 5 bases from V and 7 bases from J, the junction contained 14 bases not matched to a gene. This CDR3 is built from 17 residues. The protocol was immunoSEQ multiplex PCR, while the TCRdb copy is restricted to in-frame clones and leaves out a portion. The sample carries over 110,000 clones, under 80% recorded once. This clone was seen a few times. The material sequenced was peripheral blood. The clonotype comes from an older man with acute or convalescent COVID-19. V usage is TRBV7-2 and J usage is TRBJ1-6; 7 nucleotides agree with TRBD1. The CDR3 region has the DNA TGTGCCAGCAGCACCAGGGGGTGGGCAGGGGCCAATTCACCCCTCCACTTT. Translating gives CASSTRGWAGANSPLHF.